The T cell receptor beta chain under discussion was sequenced for a study of T cell changes during pregnancy in multiple sclerosis. Clones were sequenced by immunoSEQ multiplex PCR, and TCRdb holds only the in-frame ones, with some missing. The table includes tens of thousands of clones, approximately 94% detected once. CDR1 and CDR2 (germline): SGHRS, YFSETQ. V was clipped by 5 bases and J by 5 bases, with 13 bases between them. This CDR3 spans 13 amino acids. The source of this sequence is a female donor with multiple sclerosis, enrolled in a pregnancy study. The sample here was CD4+ T cells from peripheral blood mononuclear cells, taken before pregnancy. This chain connects TRBV5-1 to TRBJ1-2, with D unresolved. The CDR3 is CASSPDGNYGYTF. The CDR3 DNA sequence: TGCGCCAGCAGTCCGGACGGGAATTATGGCTACACCTTC.